This is a list of T cell receptor beta chains from one sample in a study of read filtering for tumor transcriptome and immune sequencing. TCRdb itself ran the reads through MiXCR, one entry per CDR3 protein. The sample carries around 140,000 distinct CDR3 sequences, over 10% recorded once. The sample consisted of a population of CD138-negative cells sorted from bone marrow. Source of these receptors: a donor at least 40 years old with multiple myeloma. Both conserved end residues are part of each CDR3. D genes are given only for firm matches. Clone size is stated in some rows and not others, as once, few, many or a class when expanded.

J gene | V gene | clone size | D gene | CDR3 protein | CDR3 DNA
TRBJ2-5 | TRBV12-3/TRBV12-4 | once | - | CASRRVGETQYF | TGTGCCAGCAGAAGGGTCGGGGAGACCCAGTACTTC
TRBJ2-1 | TRBV29-1 | - | - | CSVGDLKDNEQFF | TGCAGCGTTGGAGATCTTAAGGATAATGAGCAGTTCTTC
TRBJ2-1 | TRBV11-2 | many | TRBD2 | CASSLDWASGRSSYNEQFF | TGTGCCAGCAGCTTAGATTGGGCTAGCGGGAGGAGCTCCTACAATGAGCAGTTCTTC
TRBJ2-1 | TRBV19 | once | - | CASHQPGLLKNEQFF | TGTGCCAGCCACCAACCGGGTCTCCTGAAGAATGAGCAGTTCTTC
TRBJ1-2 | TRBV7-9 | few | - | CASSLGGRDGYTF | TGTGCCAGCAGCTTAGGAGGAAGAGATGGCTACACCTTC
TRBJ2-6 | TRBV11-3 | many | - | CASSLDAVSGANVLTF | TGTGCCAGCAGCTTAGACGCAGTCTCTGGGGCCAACGTCCTGACTTTC
TRBJ2-7 | TRBV6-6 | many | - | CASSESGVGNYEQYF | TGTGCCAGCAGTGAATCAGGGGTGGGGAACTACGAGCAGTACTTC
TRBJ1-1 | TRBV10-3 | many | - | CATKTGNTEAFF | TGTGCCACCAAAACAGGGAACACTGAAGCTTTCTTT
TRBJ2-7 | TRBV19 | many | - | CASRDQSYEQYF | TGTGCCAGTAGAGACCAAAGCTACGAGCAGTACTTC
TRBJ2-3 | TRBV29-1 | many | - | CSVGSTDTQYF | TGCAGCGTTGGGAGCACAGATACGCAGTATTTT
TRBJ2-5 | TRBV6-2/TRBV6-3 | few | - | CASSRQRETQYF | TGTGCCAGCAGCAGACAGAGGGAGACCCAGTACTTC
TRBJ2-5 | TRBV7-8 | many | - | CASSSQGTGETQYF | TGTGCCAGCAGCTCACAGGGTACGGGAGAGACCCAGTACTTC
TRBJ1-3 | TRBV20-1 | many | - | CSARGLGGGLANTIYF | TGCAGTGCTAGAGGGCTTGGTGGGGGGCTTGCAAACACCATATATTTT
TRBJ1-1 | TRBV20-1 | many | - | CSATDIGEAEAFF | TGCAGTGCAACAGACATAGGGGAAGCTGAAGCTTTCTTT
TRBJ2-1 | TRBV28 | many | TRBD2 | CASSYRTSGPRDNEQFF | TGTGCCAGCAGTTACCGGACTAGCGGACCCAGGGACAATGAGCAGTTCTTC
TRBJ2-1 | TRBV3-1 | many | TRBD2 | CASSPLPGGENEQFF | TGTGCCAGCAGCCCTCTACCGGGAGGAGAGAATGAGCAGTTCTTC
TRBJ2-4 | TRBV11-2 | many | - | CASSSGIAKNIQYF | TGTGCCAGCAGCTCCGGGATTGCCAAAAACATTCAGTACTTC
TRBJ2-5 | TRBV7-3 | many | TRBD2 | CASSPGSGRETQYF | TGTGCCAGCAGCCCCGGGAGCGGGAGGGAGACCCAGTACTTC
TRBJ2-2 | TRBV20-1 | - | TRBD2 | CSARYPGLAGVLNTGALFF | TGCAGTGCTAGATACCCGGGACTAGCGGGAGTCTTGAACACCGGGGCGCTGTTTTTT
TRBJ1-1 | TRBV5-1 | many | - | CASSLVRGPSTEAFF | TGCGCCAGCAGCTTGGTCCGGGGACCATCCACTGAAGCTTTCTTT
TRBJ2-1 | TRBV19 | many | - | CASKTSLGAPYNEQFF | TGTGCCAGTAAGACCTCCCTGGGGGCCCCCTACAATGAGCAGTTCTTC
TRBJ1-3 | TRBV2 | few | - | CASRVTPSSGNTIYF | TGTGCCAGCAGGGTGACGCCCAGCTCTGGAAACACCATATATTTT
TRBJ2-5 | TRBV20-1 | many | - | CSGGGEEETQYF | TGCAGTGGAGGGGGGGAGGAAGAGACCCAGTACTTC
TRBJ1-5 | TRBV18 | - | - | CASSPLGVNQPQHF | TGTGCCAGCTCACCACTGGGGGTCAATCAGCCCCAGCATTTT
TRBJ1-5 | TRBV27 | many | - | CASSFRSNQPQHF | TGTGCCAGCAGTTTCAGGAGCAATCAGCCCCAGCATTTT
TRBJ2-1 | TRBV3-1 | many | - | CASSFSEISYNEQFF | TGTGCCAGCAGTTTCAGCGAGATCTCCTACAATGAGCAGTTCTTC
TRBJ2-5 | TRBV18 | - | - | CASSPTEVETQYF | TGTGCCAGCTCACCAACGGAGGTCGAGACCCAGTACTTC
TRBJ2-4 | TRBV20-1 | few | - | CSARDWGEYF | TGCAGTGCCCGAGACTGGGGGGAGTACTTC
TRBJ2-1 | TRBV5-4 | - | TRBD2 | CASSRGLAFFNEQFF | TGCGCCAGCAGCCGGGGACTAGCTTTTTTCAATGAGCAGTTCTTC
TRBJ2-3 | TRBV21-1 | many | - | CASIYGIWRRPRGADTQYF | TGTGCCAGCATATACGGGATTTGGAGGCGGCCGAGAGGGGCAGATACGCAGTATTTT
TRBJ2-1 | TRBV2 | many | TRBD2 | CASRTSGTSSYNEQFF | TGTGCCAGCAGGACTAGCGGGACGAGCTCCTACAATGAGCAGTTCTTC